Presented here are 2 T cell receptor beta chains from one specimen sequenced in a study of blood T cell repertoires in COVID-19. Method: immunoSEQ multiplex PCR; TCRdb's copy keeps in-frame clones and lacks some. In the table there are about 34,000 clones, more than 75% of which are singletons. The sequenced sample was peripheral blood. The receptor source for this set is a man aged 80 or over with acute or convalescent COVID-19.

The chain recombines TRBV5-1 with TRBJ2-5, with a tentative D call TRBD1 (5 bases). This CDR3 contains 11 residues. CDR1 is SGHRS and CDR2 is YFSETQ in the germline V gene. Deletions cut 1 base from V and 7 bases from J, with 5 bases between. The CDR3 spells CASSLRGTQYF. The CDR3 DNA sequence: TGCGCCAGCAGCTTGAGGGGGACCCAGTACTTC.

The chain links TRBV5-1 to TRBJ1-2; D not certain. Germline CDR1 SGHRS, CDR2 YFSETQ. This CDR3 spans 13 amino acids. V was clipped by 6 bases and J by 0 bases, with 9 bases between them. CDR3 bases: TGCGCCAGCATGTTCGACTCTAACTATGGCTACACCTTC. Its translation is CASMFDSNYGYTF.